This entry lists 6 T cell receptor beta chains sequenced from one sample in a study of shared clonotypes between healthy human individuals. CD8 cells classed as naive were CD45RO-negative and positively selected for CCR7, excluding terminally differentiated effector memory CD45RA+ cells. Libraries were prepared by immunoSEQ multiplex PCR; TCRdb keeps only in-frame clonotypes and omits some of them. Of about 870,000 clones listed, 80% to 95% are singletons. Source material: naive CD8+ T cells sorted from blood. These receptors originate from a man aged 25 to 40 in good health.

The chain is built from TRBV7-9 and TRBJ2-7; maybe TRBD2 (6 bases). Trimming removed 7 bases at V and 3 bases at J, with 19 bases between. The CDR3 contains 15 residues. The germline V gene encodes CDR1 SEHNR and CDR2 FQNEAQ (reference sequence). The CDR3 loop reads CASTTVGTPNYEQYF. The DNA for the CDR3 is TGTGCCAGCACTACTGTAGGGACTCCGAACTACGAGCAGTACTTC.

The chain uses TRBV2 and TRBJ2-5; 7 nucleotides agree with TRBD2. Unmatched junction bases numbered 4, after V lost 7 bases and J lost 2 bases. This CDR3 comprises 13 residues. The germline gives CDR1 SNHLY, CDR2 FYNNEI. The CDR3 loop reads CASILAIQETQYF. CDR3 in DNA: TGTGCCAGCATACTAGCGATACAAGAGACCCAGTACTTC.

This chain uses TRBV6-5 with TRBJ2-2, with D uncertain. V was clipped by 4 bases and J by 1 base, with 7 bases between them. The CDR3 is 14 residues long. From germline, CDR1 is MNHEY and CDR2 SVGAGI. The CDR3 nucleotides read TGTGCCAGCAGTTTCGTCGGGAACACCGGGGAGCTGTTTTTT. This gives the protein CASSFVGNTGELFF.

The chain joins TRBV7-9 to TRBJ1-4; D possibly corresponds to TRBD1 (6 bases). CDR3 length equals 14 residues. The germline V gene has CDR1 SEHNR and CDR2 FQNEAQ (reference sequence). The germline V and J ends were trimmed by 4 bases and 8 bases, with 14 bases remaining between them. CDR3 in DNA: TGTGCCAGCAGCTCAAGCCGGGACAACGAAAAACTGTTTTTT. Encoded protein: CASSSSRDNEKLFF.

The CDR3 nucleotides are TGTGCCAGCAGTTTATTGGGGACAGGGGTCGAGCAGTACTTC. Translation gives CASSLLGTGVEQYF. The rearrangement links TRBV27 to TRBJ2-7; 10 bases map to TRBD1. Trimming took 1 base from V and 6 from J; bases not matched to a gene: 3. The germline V gene has CDR1 MNHEY and CDR2 SMNVEV (reference sequence). The CDR3 loop spans 14 amino acids.

The CDR3 reads CASSQDLTVYSYEQYF. CDR3 DNA sequence: TGTGCCAGCAGCCAAGATCTTACAGTCTACTCCTACGAGCAGTACTTC. This rearrangement joins TRBV14 to TRBJ2-7; the D is unclear. The germline CDR1 and CDR2 sequences are SGHDN and FVKESK. Trimming pared 0 bases from V and 0 bases from J, leaving 12 bases between. The CDR3 is 16 amino acids.